One sample yielded the 9 T cell receptor beta chains listed below, sequenced in a study of shared clonotypes between healthy human individuals. Repertoires were generated with immunoSEQ multiplex PCR, while TCRdb's copy carries only in-frame clones and drops some. The sample yields over a million clones, 70% to 80% seen once. Sequencing used memory CD4+ T cells from PBMCs. Subset: CD45RA-negative fraction. Every receptor here comes from a man aged 18 to 29 in good health. Some clones in this sample may be carry-over from other donors' samples.

In the case of this clone: The same CDR3 also results from other DNA sequences found in this sample. This chain uses TRBV28 with TRBJ1-5, with D possibly matching TRBD1 (5 bases). Germline V gene data show CDR1 as MDHEN and CDR2 as SYDVKM. CDR3 size: 15 residues. The V and J ends lost 3 bases and 0 bases respectively, with 9 bases between them. CDR3: CASSFRGVSNQPQHF. In DNA form, the CDR3 reads TGTGCCAGCAGTTTCAGAGGGGTTAGCAATCAGCCCCAGCATTTT.

The rearrangement uses TRBV6-6 and TRBJ2-7; TRBD1 matches at 10 bases. The CDR3 contains 14 residues. The V segment lost 2 bases and the J segment 3 bases; nucleotides outside the gene matches: 1. In germline, CDR1 is MNHNY, CDR2 SVGAGI (reference sequence). Here the CDR3 DNA reads TGTGCCAGCAGTTACGGGACAGGGGACTACGAGCAGTACTTC. Translation: CASSYGTGDYEQYF.

In regard to this clone: One base away lies a much larger clone, so this may be a sequencing read error. The V call is TRBV28, the J call TRBJ1-4; a possible D gene is TRBD1 (6 bases). The CDR3 contains 14 residues. Per germline, CDR1 MDHEN and CDR2 SYDVKM. The CDR3 DNA reads TGTGCCAGCAGTTTTTACAGGGTAGATGAAAAACTGGTTTTT. This sequence encodes CASSFYRVDEKLVF.

The V call is TRBV28, the J call TRBJ1-3; 9 bases are shared with TRBD1. The CDR3 is made up of 17 amino acids. The V segment lost 6 bases and the J segment 3 bases; nucleotides outside the gene matches: 12. CDR1 and CDR2 from the germline V gene are MDHEN and SYDVKM. The CDR3, as DNA: TGTGCCAGCAGGGGACAGGGCGTCTTTTGGGGTGGAAACACCATATATTTT. It specifies CASRGQGVFWGGNTIYF. Full variable domain (remainder filled in from reference TRBV28 and TRBJ1-3): DVKVTQSSRYLVKRTGEKVFLECVQDMDHENMFWYRQDPGLGLRLIYFSYDVKMKEKGDIPEGYSVSREKKERFSLILESASTNQTSMYLCASRGQGVFWGGNTIYFGEGSWLTVV.

The CDR3 region has the DNA TGTGCCAGCAGCTTGGGTATGTCCGCGGGAGGTCTTGGTGAGCAGTTCTTC. Its translation is CASSLGMSAGGLGEQFF. J is TRBJ2-1 and V is TRBV7-9, with 8 bases lining up with TRBD2. Germline V gene lookup returns CDR1 SEHNR and CDR2 FQNEAQ (reference sequence). After removal of 3 bases from V and 9 bases from J, the junction contained 16 bases not matched to a gene. The CDR3 totals 17 residues.

The rearrangement links TRBV27 to TRBJ1-5, with D perhaps matching TRBD1 (6 bases). Germline V gene data show CDR1 as MNHEY and CDR2 as SMNVEV (reference sequence). V gave up 8 bases and J gave up 4 bases, with 24 bases separating them. The CDR3 is made up of 17 amino acids. The CDR3 region has the DNA TGTGCCAGCGGTCGGGGCTCCGGGACAAGGGATAATCAGCCCCAGCATTTT. This codes for CASGRGSGTRDNQPQHF.

The gene calls are TRBV25-1 and TRBJ2-1, with 8 nucleotides matching TRBD1. The CDR3 runs 16 residues. Per germline, CDR1 MGHDK and CDR2 SYGVNS. J lost 8 bases, V lost 1 base, and 10 bases had no gene match. This CDR3 reads CASSEFAGQGVYEQFF. CDR3 bases: TGTGCCAGCAGTGAATTCGCAGGACAGGGTGTCTATGAGCAGTTCTTC. The full variable domain, completed using reference TRBV25-1 and TRBJ2-1, is EADIYQTPRYLVIGTGKKITLECSQTMGHDKMYWYQQDPGMELHLIHYSYGVNSTEKGDLSSESTVSRIRTEHFPLTLESARPSHTSQYLCASSEFAGQGVYEQFFGPGTRLTVL.

This clone was seen a few times. V and J are TRBV5-4 and TRBJ2-1; D is ambiguous. The CDR3 is made up of 9 amino acids. Germline assignment: CDR1 SGHNT and CDR2 YYREEE (reference sequence). Trimming removed 6 bases from V and 8 bases from J, with 3 bases in between. The CDR3 here is CASIHEQFF. The CDR3 DNA follows: TGTGCCAGCATCCATGAGCAGTTCTTC.

V usage is TRBV14 and J usage is TRBJ2-7; 11 bases align to TRBD2. The CDR3 spans 15 residues. Germline-derived CDR1 and CDR2 are SGHDN and FVKESK. V shed 7 bases, J shed 2 bases, and the junction held 7 bases outside the gene matches. For the CDR3, the DNA is TGTGCCAGCACCCGCGGGACTAGCGGAGCCTACGAGCAGTACTTC. Its translation: CASTRGTSGAYEQYF.